This T cell receptor (beta chain) was identified during a study of T-cell memory formation after mild COVID-19. Study-level background: The study found TCR clusters largely donor specific.

TCRdb processed the 5' RACE reads anew with MiXCR; each CDR3 protein has one entry. The sample lists 560,000 or so distinct CDR3 sequences, 17% occurring once. Study-level results: CD4/CD8 balance held among clones contracting day 15 to 85, and later expanders leaned CD4+. Clonal second-wave expansions that peaked on day 37 had unconfirmed SARS-CoV-2 specificity.

There are many counts of this clonotype. Its antigen is undetermined. Per germline, CDR1 SGHRS and CDR2 YFSETQ. This CDR3 spans 12 amino acids. V was cut by 0 bases and J by 9 bases, with 7 bases left in between. The sequence derives from an adult woman who had mild COVID-19 (a few samples of this study predate the infection). Cell type and time point are not known. Input material: PBMCs or a T cell subset sorted from them (not recorded which). The chain recombines TRBV5-1 with TRBJ2-1; the D is unclear. The CDR3 DNA sequence: TGCGCCAGCAGCTTGGAGGCCGGTGAGCAGTTCTTC. Translation: CASSLEAGEQFF.